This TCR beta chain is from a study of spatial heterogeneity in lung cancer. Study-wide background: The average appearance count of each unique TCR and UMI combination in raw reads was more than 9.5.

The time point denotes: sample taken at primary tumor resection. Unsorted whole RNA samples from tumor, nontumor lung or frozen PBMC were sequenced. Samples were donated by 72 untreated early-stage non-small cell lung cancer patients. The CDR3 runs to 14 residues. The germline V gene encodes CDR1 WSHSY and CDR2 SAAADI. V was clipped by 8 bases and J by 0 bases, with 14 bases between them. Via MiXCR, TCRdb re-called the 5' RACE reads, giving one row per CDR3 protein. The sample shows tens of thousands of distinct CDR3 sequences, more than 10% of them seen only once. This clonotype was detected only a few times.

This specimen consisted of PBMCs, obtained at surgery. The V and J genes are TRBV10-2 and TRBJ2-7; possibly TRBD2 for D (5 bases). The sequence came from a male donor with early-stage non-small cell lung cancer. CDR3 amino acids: CASLSLRVSYEQYF. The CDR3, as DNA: TGCGCCAGCCTGTCGTTGAGGGTCTCCTACGAGCAGTACTTC.